Listed below are T cell receptor beta chains from one sample, sequenced in a study of CD8 T cells in ankylosing spondylitis. TCRdb re-derived calls from the 5' RACE reads in MiXCR, one entry per CDR3 protein. The sample consists of approximately 400,000 distinct CDR3 sequences, approximately 17% of them appearing once. Sample: blood, either unsorted or a sorted T cell fraction (not recorded which). Source of these receptors: a male donor with ankylosing spondylitis. The conserved cysteine and the conserved F or W are not part of the CDR3 here. D genes are given only for firm matches.

CDR3	D	V	J
ASSLRGTYEQY	.	TRBV12-3/TRBV12-4	TRBJ2-7
ASSQGLERGNEQF	.	TRBV3-1	TRBJ2-1
AISSGTGDSPLH	TRBD1	TRBV10-3	TRBJ1-6
ASSSSQRTDTQY	.	TRBV7-2	TRBJ2-3
ASSYSRTSGANVLT	.	TRBV6-5	TRBJ2-6
ATSRARTGENEKLF	TRBD1	TRBV15	TRBJ1-4
ASSRRGPEAF	.	TRBV6-2/TRBV6-3	TRBJ1-1
ASRSTGPSYNEQF	.	TRBV12-3/TRBV12-4	TRBJ2-1
SAKGGQNTEAF	.	TRBV20-1	TRBJ1-1
ASSPSDRASSYTGELF	TRBD1	TRBV18	TRBJ2-2
SARGQRSSYNSPLH	.	TRBV20-1	TRBJ1-6
SARPPKTAYDYGYT	.	TRBV20-1	TRBJ1-2
ASSLAGQYGYT	.	TRBV7-9	TRBJ1-2
ATSSYNEQF	.	TRBV24-1	TRBJ2-1
ASSVEEVGLTQY	.	TRBV9	TRBJ2-3
ASSLAISYTEAF	.	TRBV7-2	TRBJ1-1
ASSLSGLAYEQY	.	TRBV5-1	TRBJ2-7
ASSPLGGLNTEAF	.	TRBV7-9	TRBJ1-1
ASSQVGGSFNSPLH	.	TRBV3-1	TRBJ1-6
ASELAGMSSYNEQF	TRBD2	TRBV5-1	TRBJ2-1
ASSLLADRGSADTQY	TRBD1	TRBV5-1	TRBJ2-3
ASTTGRRGGTEAF	.	TRBV6-1	TRBJ1-1
ASSLWKDRISNQPQH	TRBD1	TRBV28	TRBJ1-5
ASSPVAAEAGEQY	.	TRBV18	TRBJ2-7
ASSQSRGRGTDTQY	TRBD2	TRBV11-2	TRBJ2-3
ASSSEVGRETQY	.	TRBV7-9	TRBJ2-5
ASSSGGFYNEQF	TRBD2	TRBV7-9	TRBJ2-1
ASSNHPRGARYQPQH	.	TRBV7-6	TRBJ1-5
ASRPGGGSPLH	.	TRBV2	TRBJ1-6
ASSLRGAQNTEAF	.	TRBV5-5	TRBJ1-1
ASTESGGGTGDTQY	TRBD1	TRBV2	TRBJ2-3
SARRGWDEAF	.	TRBV20-1	TRBJ1-1
ASSPTPGQSTDTQY	TRBD1	TRBV3-1	TRBJ2-3
ASSYGTGAGGKNIQY	TRBD1	TRBV6-5	TRBJ2-4
ASSQGHPQETQY	.	TRBV4-1	TRBJ2-5
ASSITGSDYGYT	.	TRBV5-1	TRBJ1-2
ASSLTGQQTQY	.	TRBV5-1	TRBJ2-5
ASSRQEAGEETQY	TRBD2	TRBV18	TRBJ2-5
ASSLRGGTYNEQF	.	TRBV6-5	TRBJ2-1
ASSLVAGANSPLH	.	TRBV5-1	TRBJ1-6
ATSRDKRESGYT	.	TRBV15	TRBJ1-2
ASSQDGGRPHNEQF	TRBD2	TRBV4-3	TRBJ2-1
ASSFTGTVTYNEQF	TRBD1	TRBV11-2	TRBJ2-1
ASSPPDQGEKLF	.	TRBV4-2	TRBJ1-4
ASSLRDRGQGTEAF	TRBD1	TRBV12-3/TRBV12-4	TRBJ1-1
ATSRGGGAGELF	.	TRBV15	TRBJ2-2
ASSPRTSGPLPNEQF	TRBD2	TRBV9	TRBJ2-1
ASSQDDGYGYT	.	TRBV4-3	TRBJ1-2
SANGLTFYNEQF	.	TRBV20-1	TRBJ2-1
ASSQRTGSYYGYT	TRBD1	TRBV12-3/TRBV12-4	TRBJ1-2
ASSLSRGSTEAF	.	TRBV5-1	TRBJ1-1
ASRPQGAIEQY	TRBD1	TRBV27	TRBJ2-7